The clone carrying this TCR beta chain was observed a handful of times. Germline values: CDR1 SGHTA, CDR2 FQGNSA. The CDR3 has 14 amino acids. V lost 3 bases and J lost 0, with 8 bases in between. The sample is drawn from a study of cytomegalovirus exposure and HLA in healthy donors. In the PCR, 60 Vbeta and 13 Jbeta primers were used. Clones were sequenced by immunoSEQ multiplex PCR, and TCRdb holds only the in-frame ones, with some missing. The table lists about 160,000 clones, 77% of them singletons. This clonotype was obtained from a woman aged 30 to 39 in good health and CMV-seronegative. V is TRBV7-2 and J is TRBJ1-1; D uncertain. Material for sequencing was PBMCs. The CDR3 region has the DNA TGTGCCAGCAGCTTTGCGGGTATGAACACTGAAGCTTTCTTT. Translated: CASSFAGMNTEAFF.